The clone carrying this T cell receptor (beta chain) was seen a few times. Its antigen is unknown. Between the trimmed V and J ends, which lost 6 bases and 6 bases, there was a span of 15 bases. This CDR3 contains 13 residues. Germline CDR1 reads DFQATT; CDR2 reads SNEGSKA (reference sequence). Scientists made TCR beta libraries using quantitative 5'-RACE with molecular barcodes. TCRdb recomputed calls from the 5' RACE reads with MiXCR, one row per CDR3 protein. Of fewer than 500,000 distinct CDR3 sequences in the sample, roughly a quarter were seen once. This entry comes from a study of CD8 T cells in ankylosing spondylitis. Notes on the study in general: For ankylosing spondylitis blood, a TCR beta motif of under 10 highly homologous variants appeared characteristic. The authors found the disease-linked clones to be CD8+ and relatively rare in peripheral blood. It was reported that disease-linked clones were significantly enriched in matched ankylosing spondylitis synovial fluid. Earlier literature documents some of the motif variants in reactive arthritis synovial fluid and blood.

Sequenced: blood, either unsorted or a sorted T cell fraction (not recorded which). The chain carries TRBV20-1 and TRBJ2-4, with a possible D match to TRBD1 (5 bases). The receptor comes from a male donor with ankylosing spondylitis. The CDR3 nucleotides read TGCAGTGCGGAACAGGTTTTCGGAAACATTCAGTACTTC. Translated, it gives CSAEQVFGNIQYF.